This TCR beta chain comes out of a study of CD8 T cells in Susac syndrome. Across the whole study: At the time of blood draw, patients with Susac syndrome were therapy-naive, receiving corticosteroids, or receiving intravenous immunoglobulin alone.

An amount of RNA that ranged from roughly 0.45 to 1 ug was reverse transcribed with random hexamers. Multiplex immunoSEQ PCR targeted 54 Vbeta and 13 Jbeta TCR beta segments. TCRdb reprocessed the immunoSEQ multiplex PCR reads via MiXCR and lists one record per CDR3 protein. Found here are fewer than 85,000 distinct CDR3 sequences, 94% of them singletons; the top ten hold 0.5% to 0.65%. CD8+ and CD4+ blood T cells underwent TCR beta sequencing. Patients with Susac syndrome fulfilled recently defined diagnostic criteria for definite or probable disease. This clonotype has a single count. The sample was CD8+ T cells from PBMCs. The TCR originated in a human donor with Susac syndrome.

The CDR3 reads CAWSPPGVLITDTQYF. As DNA, the CDR3 is TGTGCCTGGAGTCCCCCGGGGGTACTAATCACAGATACGCAGTATTTT. The chain recombines TRBV30 with TRBJ2-3; tentatively, D is TRBD2 (6 bases). Germline assignment: CDR1 GTSNPN and CDR2 SVGIG (reference sequence). Trimming stripped 2 bases from V and 2 bases from J, with 17 bases between. The CDR3 runs to 16 residues.